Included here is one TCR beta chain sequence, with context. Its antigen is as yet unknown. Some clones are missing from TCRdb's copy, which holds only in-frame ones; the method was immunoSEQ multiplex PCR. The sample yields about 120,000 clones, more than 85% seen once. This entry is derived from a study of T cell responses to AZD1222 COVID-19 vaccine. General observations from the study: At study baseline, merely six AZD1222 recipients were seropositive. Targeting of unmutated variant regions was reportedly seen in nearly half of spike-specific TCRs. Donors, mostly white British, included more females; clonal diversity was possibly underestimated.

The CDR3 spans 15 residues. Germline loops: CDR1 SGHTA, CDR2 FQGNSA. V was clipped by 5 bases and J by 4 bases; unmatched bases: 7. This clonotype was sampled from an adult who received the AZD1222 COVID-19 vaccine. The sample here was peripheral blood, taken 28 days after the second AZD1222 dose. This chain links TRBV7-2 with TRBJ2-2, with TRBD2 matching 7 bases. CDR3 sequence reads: CASSPLAWGTGELFF. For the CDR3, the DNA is TGTGCCAGCAGCCCACTAGCGTGGGGCACCGGGGAGCTGTTTTTT.